This T cell receptor (beta chain) was found in a study of graft-versus-host responses after intestinal transplantation. General observations from the study: Investigators detected GvH clones in recipient marrow, with some emerging earlier in ileum or blood. Early post-transplant HvG declines were associated with peak circulating GvH clone levels.

Notes on this clone: Its antigen is undetermined.

Germline V gene data show CDR1 as LGHNA and CDR2 as YSLEER. With V trimmed by 2 bases and J by 4 bases, 10 bases remained unmatched. There are 18 residues in the CDR3. The protocol was immunoSEQ multiplex PCR, while the TCRdb copy is restricted to in-frame clones and leaves out a portion. The sample lists 50,000 to 60,000 clones, 80% to 95% seen once, with less than 2.5% in the top ten. The origin of this receptor is a human donor who was the organ donor for an intestinal transplant. The material sequenced was unstimulated CD4+ T cells sorted from spleen or lymph node cells, taken before transplant. The chain has TRBV4-3 and TRBJ2-2, with 10 bases identical to TRBD2. The CDR3 protein is CASSQKHFRTSGTGELFF. The CDR3 nucleotides read TGCGCCAGCAGCCAAAAGCACTTCCGGACTAGCGGCACCGGGGAGCTGTTTTTT.